This entry lists 27 T cell receptor beta chains sequenced from one sample in a study of blood T cells in healthy people across ages. Primers used in a second PCR of about 7 to 11 cycles were a sample-barcoded 5' primer and a J-beta primer mix. TCRdb redid the calling of the 5' RACE reads with MiXCR, one entry per CDR3 protein. The sample holds some 1.5 million distinct CDR3 sequences; 28% are singletons and the top ten take less than 9.5%. Sample: blood. These receptors were collected from a woman aged 25 to 39 in good health.

J is TRBJ2-3 and V is TRBV9, with D possibly matching TRBD2 (6 bases). CDR3 size: 15 residues. Germline CDR1 is SGDLS and CDR2 is YYNGEE. V gave up 4 bases and J gave up 3 bases, with 15 bases separating them. The CDR3 DNA reads TGTGCCAGCAGCCCCCGATGGGGGGAAACAGATACGCAGTATTTT. Translated, it gives CASSPRWGETDTQYF.

This clonotype appeared many times. This chain joins TRBV3-1 and TRBJ2-1; a weak D match, TRBD2 (6 bases). CDR1 and CDR2 (germline): LGHDT, YNNKEL (reference sequence). V lost 7 bases, J lost 7 bases, and 14 bases lay in between. This CDR3 has 13 amino acids. The CDR3 region is CASTRLGGNEQFF. The DNA of the CDR3 is TGTGCCAGCACCCGACTAGGAGGGAATGAGCAGTTCTTC.

At least ten counts were recorded for this clonotype. The chain combines TRBV7-9 with TRBJ2-7; D is unresolved. Germline V gene lookup returns CDR1 SEHNR and CDR2 FQNEAQ (reference sequence). V lost 5 bases and J 3 bases, leaving 11 bases between the germline ends. The CDR3 sequence is 13 residues long. CDR3: CASSMNPVYEQYF. The CDR3 nucleotides read TGTGCCAGCAGCATGAACCCTGTCTACGAGCAGTACTTC. The full variable domain, its missing parts supplied by reference TRBV7-9 and TRBJ2-7, is DTGVSQNPRHKITKRGQNVTFRCDPISEHNRLYWYRQTLGQGPEFLTYFQNEAQLEKSRLLSDRFSAERPKGSFSTLEIQRTEQGDSAMYLCASSMNPVYEQYFGPGTRLTVT.

This clonotype was seen a handful of times. The chain is built from TRBV7-2 and TRBJ2-7, with unresolved D. Trimming pared 1 base from V and 2 bases from J, leaving 18 bases between. The germline V gene encodes CDR1 SGHTA and CDR2 FQGNSA. This CDR3 is 17 amino acids long. Here the CDR3 reads CASSLGSQDASPYEQYF. Here the CDR3 DNA reads TGTGCCAGCAGCTTAGGGAGCCAGGACGCTTCGCCCTACGAGCAGTACTTC.

A word on this clonotype: An end of the junction does not agree with germline; a read error may underlie this. The chain is built from TRBV11-1 and TRBJ1-4; a weak D match, TRBD1 (5 bases). There are 15 residues in the CDR3. The germline gives CDR1 SGHAT, CDR2 FQDESV (reference sequence). The CDR3 region has the DNA TGTGCCAGCAGCCCGGAGGGGACCGATAATGAAAAACGGTTTTTT. This translates into CASSPEGTDNEKRFF.

This clonotype appeared many times. The chain uses TRBV20-1 and TRBJ2-5, with 11 bases aligning to TRBD2. The CDR3 length is 16 residues. The germline V gene encodes CDR1 DFQATT and CDR2 SNEGSKA (reference sequence). V lost 1 base, J lost 4 bases, and 8 bases stayed unmatched. The CDR3 region has the DNA TGCAGTGCTAGAGTCTTTAGCGGGGGGGCCGGAGAGACCCAGTACTTC. Translating it yields CSARVFSGGAGETQYF.

J is TRBJ2-3 and V is TRBV20-1; no definite D call. In germline, CDR1 is DFQATT, CDR2 SNEGSKA (reference sequence). V dropped 4 bases and J dropped 5 bases, with 10 bases sitting between them. This CDR3 is 12 amino acids long. The chain's CDR3 is CSATDWVDTQYF. The CDR3, as DNA: TGCAGTGCTACCGATTGGGTAGATACGCAGTATTTT.

The V and J genes are TRBV9 and TRBJ1-1; no definite D call. V lost 4 bases and J lost 1, with 14 bases in between. CDR1 and CDR2 (germline): SGDLS, YYNGEE. The CDR3 covers 15 residues. CDR3 amino acids: CASSPQVRPNTEAFF. The DNA of the CDR3 is TGTGCCAGCAGCCCCCAAGTGCGTCCGAACACTGAAGCTTTCTTT.

This clonotype was detected ten times or more. The genes are TRBV10-3 and TRBJ2-5; D remains unclear. The CDR3 length is 12 residues. The ends were cut back, 2 bases at V and 1 base at J, with 2 bases in the middle. CDR1 is ENHRY and CDR2 is SYGVKD in the germline V gene. This CDR3 reads CAISETQETQYF. The CDR3 nucleotides read TGTGCCATCAGTGAGACCCAAGAGACCCAGTACTTC.

The V and J genes are TRBV11-2 and TRBJ2-3, with 9 bases identical to TRBD1. Trimming took 5 bases from V and 4 from J; bases not matched to a gene: 10. Germline values: CDR1 SGHAT, CDR2 FQNNGV. The CDR3 spans 16 residues. CDR3 sequence: CASSTVTGQGPDTQYF. CDR3 nucleotide sequence: TGTGCCAGCAGCACAGTCACGGGACAGGGTCCAGATACGCAGTATTTT.

The chain has TRBV5-5 and TRBJ2-4; D possibly corresponds to TRBD1 (5 bases). With the DNA end fitting TRBJ2-7 better, the J assignment may be wrong. The CDR3 is 14 amino acids. Germline loops: CDR1 SGHKS, CDR2 YYEKEE (reference sequence). CDR3 nucleotides: TGTGCCAGCAGCTTTGCCAGGGTACACTACGAGCAGTACTTC. Translated, it gives CASSFARVHYEQYF.

The chain combines TRBV12-3 or TRBV12-4 with TRBJ2-1; 12 bases fit TRBD2. The CDR3 runs to 16 residues. V gave up 6 bases and J gave up 7 bases; unmatched junction bases: 10. The CDR3 nucleotides are TGTGCCAGCAGCCCTACCCTAGCGGGGGGGCGAAATGAGCAGTTCTTC. Its translation: CASSPTLAGGRNEQFF.

This clonotype has at least ten counts. The rearrangement links TRBV29-1 to TRBJ1-2, with 9 bases matching TRBD1. The CDR3 runs 15 residues. Germline CDR1 and CDR2: SQVTM and ANQGSEA. With 6 bases clipped from V and 1 base from J, the junction kept 9 bases outside the gene matches. The CDR3 DNA is TGCAGCGTAGAGACCCGGGACAGGGATAACTATGGCTACACCTTC. Protein sequence: CSVETRDRDNYGYTF.

This clonotype was recorded a few times. J is TRBJ2-5 and V is TRBV12-3 or TRBV12-4, with TRBD1 matching over 10 bases. CDR3 size: 15 residues. Unmatched junction bases numbered 7, after V lost 5 bases and J lost 4 bases. The CDR3 DNA follows: TGTGCCAGCAGTCGCGGACAGGGGGTGGCAGAGACCCAGTACTTC. Translation: CASSRGQGVAETQYF.

This clonotype appeared many times. V and J are TRBV29-1 and TRBJ2-7; D is unclear. The CDR3 runs to 12 residues. CDR1 SQVTM and CDR2 ANQGSEA come from the germline V gene. Trimming removed 4 bases at V and 6 bases at J, with 13 bases between. CDR3 nucleotide sequence: TGCAGCGTTGCCCGCCCACCTCGCGAGCAGTACTTC. It yields the protein CSVARPPREQYF.

This clonotype was observed at least ten times. The chain uses TRBV6-6 and TRBJ2-3; D remains unclear. The CDR3 has 12 amino acids. V was trimmed by 0 bases and J by 6 bases, leaving 4 bases between them. CDR1 MNHNY and CDR2 SVGAGI come from the germline V gene (reference sequence). The CDR3 region is CASSYSGDTQYF. The CDR3 DNA sequence: TGTGCCAGCAGTTACTCGGGGGATACGCAGTATTTT.

The gene calls are TRBV10-3 and TRBJ2-1; a possible D gene is TRBD2 (6 bases). Germline-derived CDR1 and CDR2 are ENHRY and SYGVKD. The CDR3 contains 13 residues. Trimming shortened V by 7 bases and J by 8 bases, and 15 bases separated the two germline ends. CDR3 sequence (DNA): TGTGCCATCAAAGCGGGTGCGGGTGATGAGCAGTTCTTC. This encodes CAIKAGAGDEQFF.

The chain links TRBV7-9 to TRBJ1-1; D is possibly TRBD1 (5 bases). The CDR3 has 13 amino acids. Germline-derived CDR1 and CDR2 are SEHNR and FQNEAQ (reference sequence). The V end was cut by 6 bases, the J end by 5 bases, with 13 bases between. Written as DNA, the CDR3 is TGTGCCAGCAGGCGAACCAGGGATACTGAAGCTTTCTTT. Residues: CASRRTRDTEAFF.

CDR3 sequence reads: CASIGASTGADEKLFF. The DNA for the CDR3 is TGTGCCAGCATTGGGGCTTCAACAGGAGCGGATGAAAAACTGTTTTTT. The chain combines TRBV28 with TRBJ1-4; D is perhaps TRBD1 (5 bases). Per the germline V gene, CDR1 is MDHEN and CDR2 is SYDVKM. V gave up 7 bases and J gave up 6 bases, with 21 bases separating them. There are 16 residues in the CDR3. Combining the CDR3 with reference TRBV28 and TRBJ1-4 gives the whole variable domain DVKVTQSSRYLVKRTGEKVFLECVQDMDHENMFWYRQDPGLGLRLIYFSYDVKMKEKGDIPEGYSVSREKKERFSLILESASTNQTSMYLCASIGASTGADEKLFFGSGTQLSVL.

This chain joins TRBV5-6 and TRBJ2-7; D remains ambiguous. The V end lost 0 bases, the J end lost 0 bases, and 13 bases lay between the germline ends. This CDR3 is built from 16 residues. Germline-derived CDR1 and CDR2 are SGHDT and YYEEEE. The CDR3 DNA reads TGTGCCAGCAGCTTGGGGACCCAGTTAAGCTCCTACGAGCAGTACTTC. Translated: CASSLGTQLSSYEQYF.

This clonotype has more than one count but fewer than ten. The chain is built from TRBV28 and TRBJ2-7, with a weak D call TRBD2 (6 bases). Trimming took 5 bases from V and 0 from J, leaving 14 bases between them. The germline V gene has CDR1 MDHEN and CDR2 SYDVKM. The CDR3 is 15 residues long. CDR3 region: CASSNPGRFSYEQYF. For the CDR3, the DNA is TGTGCCAGCAGTAATCCGGGGAGGTTCTCCTACGAGCAGTACTTC.

V is TRBV28 and J is TRBJ2-7; 12 bases align to TRBD2. The CDR3 runs to 14 residues. Germline V gene data show CDR1 as MDHEN and CDR2 as SYDVKM. J lost 4 bases, V lost 6 bases, and 4 bases had no gene match. The CDR3, as DNA: TGTGCCAGCAGGACTAGCGGGAGTACGTACGAGCAGTACTTC. Encoded protein: CASRTSGSTYEQYF.

The chain uses TRBV19 and TRBJ2-5; 7 nucleotides line up with TRBD2. V lost 6 bases and J lost 4; bases outside the gene matches: 11. Looked up from germline, CDR1 is LNHDA and CDR2 is SQIVND (reference sequence). The CDR3 contains 15 residues. The CDR3 bases are TGTGCCAGTAGAATGACCCGGGGGGATGCAGAGACCCAGTACTTC. It is translated as CASRMTRGDAETQYF.

The J gene is TRBJ2-5, the V gene TRBV30; no definite D call. Trimming took 0 bases from V and 2 from J, leaving 10 bases between them. This CDR3 is 14 amino acids long. Germline loops: CDR1 GTSNPN, CDR2 SVGIG (reference sequence). Here the CDR3 reads CAWSVPKSQETQYF. The CDR3 DNA reads TGTGCCTGGAGTGTACCCAAATCACAAGAGACCCAGTACTTC.

This clonotype was picked up a small number of times. The chain joins TRBV3-1 to TRBJ2-7, with TRBD1 matching over 9 bases. CDR1 is LGHDT and CDR2 is YNNKEL in the germline V gene (reference sequence). The CDR3 is made up of 14 amino acids. Unmatched junction bases numbered 9, after V lost 6 bases and J lost 6 bases. In nucleotides, the CDR3 is TGTGCCAGCAGGCGAACCGAGGGACAGGGCGAGCAGTACTTC. Translated: CASRRTEGQGEQYF.

A remark on this clonotype: A much larger clone sits a single nucleotide away, making a read error possible. The DNA for the CDR3 is TGTACCAGCAGAGCGTCGACAGGGTACGATGGCTACACCTTC. Amino acids: CTSRASTGYDGYTF. This rearrangement joins TRBV6-6 to TRBJ1-2; 7 bases map to TRBD1. The germline V gene has CDR1 MNHNY and CDR2 SVGAGI (reference sequence). The CDR3 loop spans 14 amino acids.

This clonotype was seen ten or more times. The chain recombines TRBV20-1 with TRBJ2-1; the match to TRBD1 covers 8 bases. The J segment lost 7 bases and the V segment lost 3 bases, leaving 11 bases of the junction unmatched. This CDR3 has 15 residues. CDR1 and CDR2 (germline): DFQATT, SNEGSKA (reference sequence). The CDR3 region is CSASRYRQGRNEQFF. In DNA form, the CDR3 reads TGCAGTGCTAGCAGGTATAGACAGGGGCGGAATGAGCAGTTCTTC.